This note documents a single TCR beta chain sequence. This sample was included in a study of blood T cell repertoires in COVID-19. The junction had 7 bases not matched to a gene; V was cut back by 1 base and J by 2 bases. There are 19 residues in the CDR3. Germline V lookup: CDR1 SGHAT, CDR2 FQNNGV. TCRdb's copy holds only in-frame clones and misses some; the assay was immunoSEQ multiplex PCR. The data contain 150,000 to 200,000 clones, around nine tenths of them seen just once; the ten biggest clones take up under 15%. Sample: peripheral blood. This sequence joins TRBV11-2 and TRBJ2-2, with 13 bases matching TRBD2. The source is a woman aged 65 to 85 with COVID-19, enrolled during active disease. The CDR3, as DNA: TGTGCCAGCAGCTTAGCAGTACTAGCGGGAGGGACTAACACCGGGGAGCTGTTTTTT. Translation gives CASSLAVLAGGTNTGELFF. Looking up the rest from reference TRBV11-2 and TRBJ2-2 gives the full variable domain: EAGVAQSPRYKIIEKRQSVAFWCNPISGHATLYWYQQILGQGPKLLIQFQNNGVVDDSQLPKDRFSAERLKGVDSTLKIQPAKLEDSAVYLCASSLAVLAGGTNTGELFFGEGSRLTVL.